The 4 T cell receptor beta chains presented below share a single source sample, sequenced in a study of blood T cell repertoires in COVID-19. Some clones are missing from TCRdb's copy, which holds only in-frame ones; the method was immunoSEQ multiplex PCR. Of fewer than 400,000 clones listed, around 84% are singletons. The material sequenced was PBMCs or T cells enriched from blood (not recorded which). The receptors here all came from a young man who had recovered from COVID-19.

The rearrangement uses TRBV29-1 and TRBJ2-6; unclear D gene. The CDR3 length is 15 residues. The germline V gene encodes CDR1 SQVTM and CDR2 ANQGSEA. Trimming removed 4 bases from V and 0 bases from J, with 10 bases in between. CDR3 coding DNA: TGCAGCGTTGGCGGCTTACGCTCTGGGGCCAACGTCCTGACTTTC. This sequence encodes CSVGGLRSGANVLTF.

The V and J genes are TRBV3-1 (or the pseudogene TRBV3-2) and TRBJ2-1; 8 bases are a match to TRBD2. Germline V gene lookup returns CDR1 LGHDT and CDR2 YNNKEL (reference sequence). The CDR3 has 18 amino acids. The V segment lost 4 bases and the J segment 3 bases; nucleotides outside the gene matches: 14. CDR3 sequence (DNA): TGTGCCAGCAGCCCCTCTCACAGTAGCGGGAAAATCTACAATGAGCAGTTCTTC. Translating gives CASSPSHSSGKIYNEQFF.

The V and J genes are TRBV5-1 and TRBJ1-4, with 11 bases identical to TRBD1. After removal of 5 bases from V and 3 bases from J, the junction contained 6 bases not matched to a gene. The germline V gene has CDR1 SGHRS and CDR2 YFSETQ. The CDR3 has 16 residues. This CDR3 is CASSWTGGVSNEKLFF. In nucleotides, the CDR3 is TGCGCCAGCAGTTGGACAGGGGGCGTCTCTAATGAAAAACTGTTTTTT.

This clone was observed once. The V and J genes are TRBV3-1 (or the pseudogene TRBV3-2) and TRBJ1-1, with D possibly being TRBD1 (6 bases). The CDR3 is 16 residues long. Per germline, CDR1 LGHDT and CDR2 YNNKEL (reference sequence). The V end lost 3 bases, the J end lost 6 bases, and 20 bases lay between the germline ends. CDR3 DNA sequence: TGTGCCAGCAGCCAGTGGGAGTGGGGGGGCGCTGCTGAAGCTTTCTTT. Its protein is CASSQWEWGGAAEAFF.